One and the same sample provided the 10 T cell receptor beta chains below, sequenced in a study of siplizumab effects on memory and regulatory T cells. Profiling relied on immunoSEQ multiplex PCR, and the TCRdb table lists in-frame clones only, not all of them. This table holds about 82,000 clones, 87% found once. Sequencing used Tregs sorted from blood. The receptors here all came from a human donor in good health.

The rearrangement uses TRBV5-1 and TRBJ2-2; the match to TRBD1 covers 7 bases. The trim removed 3 bases at V and 0 bases at J, leaving 2 bases unmatched. Germline V gives CDR1 SGHRS, CDR2 YFSETQ. This CDR3 has 15 residues. As DNA, the CDR3 is TGCGCCAGCAGCTGGGGACAGCCGAACACCGGGGAGCTGTTTTTT. Protein product: CASSWGQPNTGELFF.

The V call is TRBV14, the J call TRBJ2-7; 8 bases are shared with TRBD1. Trimming removed 4 bases from V and 4 bases from J; junction bases left unmatched: 9. CDR1 is SGHDN, CDR2 FVKESK, per germline. The CDR3 is made up of 15 amino acids. CDR3 DNA: TGTGCCAGCAGCCCCTCCTTGGACAGGGTTTACGAGCAGTACTTC. This translates into CASSPSLDRVYEQYF.

V usage is TRBV30 and J usage is TRBJ2-2; 10 bases match TRBD2. There are 15 residues in the CDR3. CDR1 is GTSNPN, CDR2 SVGIG, per germline (reference sequence). V shed 5 bases and J 3 bases; nucleotides not matched to a gene: 6. In DNA, the CDR3 is TGTGCCTGGTCTAAGCGGGGGGGCCACACCGGGGAGCTGTTTTTT. This encodes CAWSKRGGHTGELFF.

V and J are TRBV7-2 and TRBJ2-5; the D gene is possibly TRBD1 (5 bases). CDR3 size: 13 residues. V was clipped by 7 bases and J by 5 bases, with 14 bases between them. Germline CDR1 is SGHTA and CDR2 is FQGNSA. The CDR3 loop reads CASTLGRVETQYF. DNA of the CDR3: TGTGCCAGCACCCTGGGGCGCGTGGAGACCCAGTACTTC.

DNA of the CDR3: TGCGCCAGCAGTCGCGGGGGCACAGATACGCAGTATTTT. Its translation is CASSRGGTDTQYF. The chain recombines TRBV5-1 with TRBJ2-3, with a tentative D call TRBD2 (6 bases). CDR1 and CDR2 (germline): SGHRS, YFSETQ. Trimming took 5 bases from V and 1 from J, leaving 8 bases between them. The CDR3 length is 13 residues.

The chain is built from TRBV10-2 and TRBJ2-7; either TRBD1 or TRBD2 may fit D (5 bases each). V was shortened by 2 bases and J by 9 bases, with 26 bases between the two germline ends. Per the germline V gene, CDR1 is WSHSY and CDR2 is SAAADI. The CDR3 extends over 17 amino acids. For the CDR3, the DNA is TGCGCCAGCAGTGAGCCTAATTTCAGCAGGGAGCCGAACGGGCAGTACTTC. Translated, it gives CASSEPNFSREPNGQYF.

The chain couples TRBV5-1 to TRBJ2-1; D uncertain. V lost 4 bases, J lost 4 bases, and 9 bases lay in between. The germline gives CDR1 SGHRS, CDR2 YFSETQ. CDR3 size: 13 residues. The CDR3 coding sequence is TGCGCCAGCAGCGAAAACATATACAATGAGCAGTTCTTC. As protein: CASSENIYNEQFF.

The V and J genes are TRBV10-3 and TRBJ1-5, with D unresolved. Trimming took off 3 bases at V and 2 bases at J, with 2 bases between the two ends. CDR3 length: 12 amino acids. Germline CDR1 reads ENHRY; CDR2 reads SYGVKD. CDR3 residues: CAISDGNQPQHF. CDR3 nucleotide sequence: TGTGCCATCAGTGACGGCAATCAGCCCCAGCATTTT.

In DNA form, the CDR3 reads TGCAGTGCTAGGGTAAATGACGGCTACACCTTC. Translation gives CSARVNDGYTF. The chain employs TRBV20-1 and TRBJ1-2, with D uncertain. V was pared by 3 bases and J by 8 bases, with 10 bases between. This CDR3 contains 11 residues. Germline CDR1 is DFQATT and CDR2 is SNEGSKA (reference sequence).

V and J are TRBV27 and TRBJ1-6, with TRBD1 matching 7 bases. V lost 10 bases and J lost 7; bases outside the gene matches: 13. Germline CDR1 and CDR2: MNHEY and SMNVEV (reference sequence). The CDR3 has 15 residues. CDR3 amino acids: CATLEWTGRNSPLHF. The CDR3 nucleotides read TGTGCCACCCTCGAATGGACAGGACGAAATTCACCCCTCCACTTT.